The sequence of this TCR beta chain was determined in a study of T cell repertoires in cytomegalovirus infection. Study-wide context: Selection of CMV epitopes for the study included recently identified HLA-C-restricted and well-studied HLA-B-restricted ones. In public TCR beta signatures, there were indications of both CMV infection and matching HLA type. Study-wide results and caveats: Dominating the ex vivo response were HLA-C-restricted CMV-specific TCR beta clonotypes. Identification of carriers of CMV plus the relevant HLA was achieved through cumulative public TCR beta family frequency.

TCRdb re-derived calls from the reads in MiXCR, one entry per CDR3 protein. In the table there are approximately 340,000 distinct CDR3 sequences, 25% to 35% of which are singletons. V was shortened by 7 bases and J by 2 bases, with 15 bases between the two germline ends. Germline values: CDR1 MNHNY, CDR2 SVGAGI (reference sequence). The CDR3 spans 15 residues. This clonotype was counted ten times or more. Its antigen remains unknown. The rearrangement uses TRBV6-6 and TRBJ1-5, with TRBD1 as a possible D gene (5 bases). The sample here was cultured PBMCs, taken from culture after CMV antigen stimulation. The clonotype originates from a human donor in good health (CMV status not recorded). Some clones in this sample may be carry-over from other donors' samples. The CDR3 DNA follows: TGTGCCAGCATAATGGAAGGAGGGGGCAATCAGCCCCAGCATTTT. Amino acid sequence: CASIMEGGGNQPQHF.